The present entry profiles one TCR beta chain with its context. The sample is drawn from a study of blood T cell repertoires in COVID-19. Study context: Whether acute or convalescent, the COVID-19 samples came from the United States, Italy and Spain. Sources were T cells, B-cell-depleted T cells, or PBMCs; the material itself was cDNA or gDNA.

Measured with immunoSEQ multiplex PCR; TCRdb has only the in-frame clones, and not every one. Here the sample spans some 150,000 clones, around 82% being singletons. V lost 0 bases, J lost 1 base, and 4 bases lay in between. Germline values: CDR1 SGDLS, CDR2 YYNGEE. The CDR3 covers 13 residues. The sequencing input was peripheral blood. The sequence derives from a man aged 55-75 years who had recovered from COVID-19. The chain recombines TRBV9 with TRBJ1-1; D is ambiguous. DNA for the CDR3: TGTGCCAGCAGCGTAGTCCAGAACACTGAAGCTTTCTTT. It specifies CASSVVQNTEAFF.